The 17 T cell receptor beta chains presented below share a single source sample, sequenced in a study of blood T cell repertoires in COVID-19. Here immunoSEQ multiplex PCR was the method, and the copy in TCRdb shows in-frame clones only, minus some. The repertoire holds roughly 170,000 clones, with approximately 87% as singletons. The sample taken for sequencing was peripheral blood. The receptors shown here come from a woman in her 70s with COVID-19, enrolled during active disease.

The rearrangement uses TRBV18 and TRBJ1-4; D not certain. There are 16 residues in the CDR3. The germline V and J ends were trimmed by 4 bases and 7 bases, with 19 bases remaining between them. Germline CDR1 KGHSH, CDR2 LQKENI. In DNA, the CDR3 is TGTGCCAGCTCACGGTTTGAGACGACCGAGGGTGAAAAACTGTTTTTT. Translated, it gives CASSRFETTEGEKLFF.

The V and J genes are TRBV7-9 and TRBJ1-2; the D is unclear. Germline assignment: CDR1 SEHNR and CDR2 FQNEAQ (reference sequence). Trimming stripped 5 bases from V and 6 bases from J, with 16 bases between. The CDR3 loop spans 14 amino acids. The CDR3 DNA is TGTGCCAGCAGCCCCCCCGGGCGGGAGGATGGCTACACCTTC. Translated, it gives CASSPPGREDGYTF.

The chain has TRBV18 and TRBJ2-7, with TRBD1 matching over 7 bases. J gave up 6 bases and V 5 bases, and 7 bases lay outside the gene matches. This CDR3 has 13 amino acids. Germline CDR1 and CDR2: KGHSH and LQKENI. CDR3 loop: CASSADRMTEQYF. CDR3 DNA: TGTGCCAGCTCAGCGGACAGGATGACCGAGCAGTACTTC.

This chain joins TRBV12-3 or TRBV12-4 and TRBJ2-7, with D hard to call. Deletions cut 2 bases from V and 0 bases from J, with 5 bases between. There are 13 residues in the CDR3. The CDR3 is CASSLSSSYEQYF. DNA for the CDR3: TGTGCCAGCAGTTTATCCTCCTCCTACGAGCAGTACTTC.

The chain combines TRBV7-2 with TRBJ2-7; 8 bases map to TRBD1. Per germline, CDR1 SGHTA and CDR2 FQGNSA. This CDR3 region has 14 residues. V was clipped by 3 bases and J by 2 bases; unmatched bases: 3. The CDR3 nucleotides are TGTGCCAGCAGCTTCAGGACAGGGCCCTACGAGCAGTACTTC. It specifies CASSFRTGPYEQYF.

The V call is TRBV6-5, the J call TRBJ1-1; the D is unclear. Trimming removed 5 bases at V and 5 bases at J, with 12 bases between. The CDR3 consists of 13 residues. Germline CDR1 MNHEY, CDR2 SVGAGI. The CDR3 region is CASSTPEKTEAFF. The CDR3 region has the DNA TGTGCCAGCAGTACGCCTGAGAAGACTGAAGCTTTCTTT.

The chain carries TRBV4-3 and TRBJ2-3, with TRBD2 identical over 8 bases. This CDR3 has 15 residues. Per the germline V gene, CDR1 is LGHNA and CDR2 is YSLEER. J lost 2 bases, V lost 4 bases, and 5 bases had no gene match. The CDR3 region has the DNA TGCGCCAGCAGCCTCCTAGCGGGTAACACAGATACGCAGTATTTT. It codes for CASSLLAGNTDTQYF.

This clone showed up just a few times. V usage is TRBV18 and J usage is TRBJ1-5; D is ambiguous. Trimming shortened V by 0 bases and J by 16 bases, and 16 bases separated the two germline ends. The CDR3 has 13 amino acids. In germline, CDR1 is KGHSH, CDR2 LQKENI. The CDR3 DNA reads as TGTGCCAGCTCACCACCCGATGGGCGGGCCATCCATTTT. Translating it yields CASSPPDGRAIHF. The entire variable domain, with the rest obtained from reference TRBV18 and TRBJ1-5, is as follows: NAGVMQNPRHLVRRRGQEARLRCSPMKGHSHVYWYRQLPEEGLKFMVYLQKENIIDESGMPKERFSAEFPKEGPSILRIQQVVRGDSAAYFCASSPPDGRAIHFGDGTRLSIL.

The chain couples TRBV21-1 to TRBJ1-1; the table's D call, TRBD1, has no DNA check behind it. TRBV21-1 counts as a pseudogene. The CDR3 runs to 16 residues. CDR3 protein: CASSPVRPQGNTEAFF. In DNA, the CDR3 is TGTGCCAGCAGCCCCGTTCGCCCACAGGGGAACACTGAAGCTTTCTTT.

The chain links TRBV5-4 to TRBJ2-7; TRBD1 agrees at 9 bases. V shed 2 bases, J shed 3 bases, and the junction held 12 bases outside the gene matches. This CDR3 is built from 17 residues. CDR1 SGHNT and CDR2 YYREEE come from the germline V gene (reference sequence). The CDR3 coding sequence is TGTGCCAGCAGCTTCTCAACCGGGACAGGGAGCCTCTACGAGCAGTACTTC. Translation gives CASSFSTGTGSLYEQYF.

The chain recombines TRBV28 with TRBJ2-5; maybe TRBD2 (5 bases). CDR1 is MDHEN, CDR2 SYDVKM, per germline. Trimming left V 10 bases short and J 5 bases short, with 14 bases between. The length of the CDR3 is 12 residues. The CDR3 reads CATSRGVETQYF. In DNA, the CDR3 is TGTGCCACCTCCCGGGGAGTTGAGACCCAGTACTTC. Using reference TRBV28 and TRBJ2-5 for the parts outside the CDR3, the full variable domain is DVKVTQSSRYLVKRTGEKVFLECVQDMDHENMFWYRQDPGLGLRLIYFSYDVKMKEKGDIPEGYSVSREKKERFSLILESASTNQTSMYLCATSRGVETQYFGPGTRLLVL.

As regards this clone: At one of its ends the junction is not consistent with the germline gene, which may arise from a read error. The rearrangement joins TRBV11-2 to TRBJ2-7, with 11 bases identical to TRBD1. Looked up from germline, CDR1 is SGHAT and CDR2 is FQNNGV. This CDR3 is 16 amino acids long. In DNA, the CDR3 is TGTGCCAGCAGTTCGCTGGGTCGTGGACAGGGGGCCCCATCCCCCTTC. Translating it yields CASSSLGRGQGAPSPF.

This rearrangement joins TRBV28 to TRBJ2-2, with 10 bases that match TRBD1. This CDR3 comprises 20 residues. Germline V gene data show CDR1 as MDHEN and CDR2 as SYDVKM. The J segment lost 6 bases and the V segment lost 5 bases, leaving 21 bases of the junction unmatched. The CDR3 DNA reads TGTGCCAGCAGTCCAGGATACCCGGACAGGGGGAGGTTAATCGCCGGGGAGCTGTTTTTT. Protein product: CASSPGYPDRGRLIAGELFF.

This sequence joins TRBV11-3 and TRBJ2-7; D possibly corresponds to TRBD2 (6 bases). Germline-derived CDR1 and CDR2 are SGHNT and YENEEA. This CDR3 has 14 amino acids. The germline V and J ends were trimmed by 1 base and 2 bases, with 9 bases remaining between them. The CDR3 bases are TGTGCCAGCAGCTTAGGCGGGGATACCTACGAGCAGTACTTC. Encoded protein: CASSLGGDTYEQYF.

The J gene is TRBJ1-2, the V gene TRBV7-9, with TRBD1 matching 8 bases. CDR3 length equals 14 residues. Unmatched junction bases numbered 5, after V lost 2 bases and J lost 6 bases. Germline CDR1 and CDR2: SEHNR and FQNEAQ (reference sequence). As DNA, the CDR3 is TGTGCCAGCAGCTTAAGGCAGGGGGCACATGGCTACACCTTC. Residues: CASSLRQGAHGYTF.

This chain joins TRBV4-3 and TRBJ1-5; D unclear. CDR1 and CDR2 (germline): LGHNA, YSLEER. Trimming left V 0 bases short and J 3 bases short, with 3 bases between. The CDR3 runs 13 residues. The CDR3 region has the DNA TGCGCCAGCAGCCAAGATCACAATCAGCCCCAGCATTTT. Amino acid sequence: CASSQDHNQPQHF.

This chain connects TRBV28 to TRBJ1-6; tentatively, D is TRBD1 (5 bases). Trimming removed 5 bases at V and 0 bases at J, with 8 bases between. The CDR3 is 15 residues long. Germline-derived CDR1 and CDR2 are MDHEN and SYDVKM. This CDR3 reads CASSRQSSYNSPLHF. The CDR3 DNA reads as TGTGCCAGCAGTAGACAGAGCTCCTATAATTCACCCCTCCACTTT.